A selection of T cell receptor beta chains follows, all from one sample in a study of cytomegalovirus exposure and HLA in healthy donors. TCRdb's table, derived via immunoSEQ multiplex PCR, lists solely in-frame clones and lacks some. The sample has hundreds of thousands of clones; about 81% are singletons. The material sequenced was PBMCs. These receptors were taken from a man aged 40-49 years in good health and CMV-seropositive. The CDR3 runs from the conserved cysteine through the conserved F or W. Each record gives: CDR3 protein, CDR3 DNA, clone size, V gene, D gene, J gene, CDR3 length. D genes are given only for firm matches. The size entry is marked missing in some rows and otherwise reads once, few, many or a size class.

CASSRGLNTEAFF,TGTGCCAGCTCCAGGGGTCTGAACACTGAAGCTTTCTTT,.,TRBV25-1,.,TRBJ1-1,13
CASRPGRQTANEKLFF,TGTGCCAGCAGACCTGGACGCCAGACAGCTAATGAAAAACTGTTTTTT,.,TRBV5-5,.,TRBJ1-4,16
CASSPLAGAETQYF,TGTGCCAGCAGTCCACTAGCGGGAGCAGAGACCCAGTACTTC,.,TRBV6-1,TRBD2,TRBJ2-5,14
CTDGGVLGQPQHF,TGCACCGACGGAGGGGTCTTGGGACAGCCCCAGCATTTT,.,TRBV29-1,.,TRBJ1-5,13
CASSLAGGTGELFF,TGTGCCAGCAGCTTGGCAGGGGGCACCGGGGAGCTGTTTTTT,.,TRBV5-6,TRBD1,TRBJ2-2,14
CASTQRRGNTEAFF,TGTGCCAGTACCCAACGACGAGGTAACACTGAAGCTTTCTTT,.,TRBV19,.,TRBJ1-1,14
CASSARRTANEKLFF,TGTGCCAGCAGCGCCCGGAGGACAGCTAATGAAAAACTGTTTTTT,few,TRBV5-6,.,TRBJ1-4,15
CAWNLVTGANVLTF,TGTGCCTGGAACTTAGTTACTGGGGCCAACGTCCTGACTTTC,.,TRBV30,.,TRBJ2-6,14
CASSLSLNTEAFF,TGTGCCAGCAGCTTATCTCTGAACACTGAAGCTTTCTTT,.,TRBV7-9,.,TRBJ1-1,13
CASSTGNQETQYF,TGTGCCAGCAGTACCGGGAACCAAGAGACCCAGTACTTC,.,TRBV28,.,TRBJ2-5,13
CASSFPSGSFGETQYF,TGTGCCAGCAGCTTCCCTAGCGGGAGCTTCGGGGAGACCCAGTACTTC,.,TRBV7-8,TRBD2,TRBJ2-5,16
CASSLRFQGLNTEAFF,TGTGCCAGCAGCTTGAGGTTTCAGGGTCTGAACACTGAAGCTTTCTTT,.,TRBV5-5,.,TRBJ1-1,16
CASSSTGGLANEKLFF,TGTGCCAGCAGCTCGACAGGGGGCCTGGCTAATGAAAAACTGTTTTTT,.,TRBV5-4,TRBD1,TRBJ1-4,16